This T cell receptor (beta chain) is from a study of blood T cell repertoires in COVID-19 (dated by TCRdb to the early 2020s). About the full investigation: Samples covering the acute and convalescent phases of COVID-19 were provided by collaborators in the United States, Italy and Spain. The dataset comprised deeply sampled blood TCRbeta repertoires from subjects exposed to, actively infected with, or recovered from COVID-19. The samples were drawn from two sources: the first 160 participants of the ongoing ImmuneRACE study, and 1,200 or so subjects contributed by 6 global collaborators. The repertoires were made available in a free public database intended to serve as a resource for research on the immune response to SARS-CoV-2. The prospective study material was composed of cDNA or gDNA derived from T cells, B-cell-depleted T cells, or PBMCs. Where available, HLA class I and class II types were taken from metadata supplied by the sample provider and were not determined by assay-based typing. Sample metadata almost always included a de-identified subject ID, COVID-19 status, age in years and sex. Overall results and qualifications from the work: The quantity of clinical and demographic metadata differed by source and by participant and was supplied without curation.

Samples from volunteer blood donors who had recovered from COVID-19 were contributed by a second Seattle source. The collaborating institutions used their own protocols to collect whole blood in K2EDTA tubes. For TCRbeta analysis, collaborator samples were shipped as frozen whole blood, as isolated PBMCs, or as DNA extracted from either sample type. Details on this clone: The specificity of this receptor is unknown. Per-base qualities were not stored, and no clone one base away is much larger.

CDR1 and CDR2 (MDHEN, SYDVKM) derive from the germline V gene. V is cut back by 7 bases and J by 2 bases, with 6 bases in the junction unmatched. The CDR3 runs 15 amino acids, cysteine and phenylalanine included. Of the read, only the CDR3 DNA is kept; its 45 bases are in frame from base 1. TCRbeta CDR3 regions were amplified from genomic DNA by means of the immunoSEQ Assay, a bias-controlled multiplex PCR. The paper's processing steps were these. The number of nucleated cells in each sample was estimated from the amplification of reference gene primers within the assay. To quantify the absolute abundance of each unique TCRbeta CDR3 rearrangement, sequence reads were collapsed and filtered. For each sample, productive Simpson clonality was calculated as the square root of Simpson's diversity index across productive rearrangements. In its TCRdb copy, this immuneACCESS table keeps in-frame sequences only and misses some clones. Where compared with another copy, unresolved V genes explain less than half of these, and the others have no known cause. D and trimming come from the DNA, and the V and J calls and clone size come from that table. Recorded for this sample are some 240,000 clones; 87% of them occurred a single time. The top ten constitute approximately 7.6% of the sample.

The chain uses TRBV28 and TRBJ2-3, with 10 bases aligning to TRBD2. The clonotype originates from a man aged 55 to 70 who had recovered from COVID-19. The sequenced sample consisted of peripheral blood. The nucleotides read TGTGCCAGCACCGGTAGCGGGGGGACCACAGATACGCAGTATTTT. This translates into CASTGSGGTTDTQYF.